Listed below are T cell receptor beta chains from one sample, sequenced in a study of CD8+ T cells in alopecia areata. Produced via immunoSEQ multiplex PCR; TCRdb's table is partial and in-frame only. The data show around 200,000 clones, 64% seen once. Sample: CD4+ T cells sorted from blood, taken at week 4, from a patient treated with tofacitinib. These receptors all come from a human donor with alopecia areata. Each CDR3 is given with its conserved first and last residue. The order of the fields is V gene, D gene, J gene, clone size, CDR3 DNA, CDR3 protein. The D gene is left open where the match is weak. Not every row has a clone size; where given, it reads once, few, many or a size class.

v_gene: TRBV7-9
d_gene: -
j_gene: TRBJ1-1
abundance: -
CDR3nt: TGTGCCAGCAGCTTCTCGAACACTGAAGCTTTCTTT
CDR3aa: CASSFSNTEAFF

v_gene: TRBV2
d_gene: -
j_gene: TRBJ2-3
abundance: -
CDR3nt: TGTGCCAGCAGTAGACCCCGGGATACGCAGTATTTT
CDR3aa: CASSRPRDTQYF

v_gene: TRBV9
d_gene: -
j_gene: TRBJ2-5
abundance: -
CDR3nt: TGTGCCAGCAGTGTTAGACCCTCGGCCCAAGAGACCCAGTACTTC
CDR3aa: CASSVRPSAQETQYF

v_gene: TRBV7-8
d_gene: -
j_gene: TRBJ2-3
abundance: once
CDR3nt: TGTGCCAGCAGCTTAGAAACAGGGCTTAGCACAGATACGCAGTATTTT
CDR3aa: CASSLETGLSTDTQYF

v_gene: TRBV7-9
d_gene: TRBD1
j_gene: TRBJ1-2
abundance: -
CDR3nt: TGTGCCAGCAGCATGTCGACAGGGCCTGGCTACACCTTC
CDR3aa: CASSMSTGPGYTF

v_gene: TRBV6-5
d_gene: -
j_gene: TRBJ2-2
abundance: -
CDR3nt: TGTGCCAGCAGTTTGGACAGAAACACCGGGGAGCTGTTTTTT
CDR3aa: CASSLDRNTGELFF

v_gene: TRBV10-3
d_gene: TRBD1
j_gene: TRBJ2-1
abundance: -
CDR3nt: TGTGCCATCAGTGAGAGCGACAGGGTTGGGAATGAGCAGTTCTTC
CDR3aa: CAISESDRVGNEQFF

v_gene: TRBV19
d_gene: -
j_gene: TRBJ2-4
abundance: -
CDR3nt: TGTGCCAGTAGTATAGATTGGCAGGGAATGGTTCAGTACTTC
CDR3aa: CASSIDWQGMVQYF

v_gene: TRBV6-5
d_gene: TRBD1
j_gene: TRBJ2-7
abundance: -
CDR3nt: TGTGCCAGCACCAAAGGGACAGGGGGCCCCTACGAGCAGTACTTC
CDR3aa: CASTKGTGGPYEQYF

v_gene: TRBV7-2
d_gene: -
j_gene: TRBJ1-3
abundance: few
CDR3nt: TGTGCCAGCAGCTTTACAGGAGACTCTGGAAACACCATATATTTT
CDR3aa: CASSFTGDSGNTIYF

v_gene: TRBV19
d_gene: TRBD1
j_gene: TRBJ1-5
abundance: -
CDR3nt: TGTGCCAGCTCTGGACAGGGGGCGAAACAGCCCCAGCATTTT
CDR3aa: CASSGQGAKQPQHF

v_gene: TRBV5-6
d_gene: -
j_gene: TRBJ1-4
abundance: -
CDR3nt: TGTGCCAGCAGCTTGACGAAATCCCATTCGGAAAAACTGTTTTTT
CDR3aa: CASSLTKSHSEKLFF

v_gene: TRBV11-2
d_gene: TRBD1
j_gene: TRBJ2-7
abundance: -
CDR3nt: TGTGCCAGCAGCCGACAGGGGCGGTACGAGCAGTACTTC
CDR3aa: CASSRQGRYEQYF

v_gene: TRBV23-1
d_gene: -
j_gene: TRBJ1-5
abundance: -
CDR3nt: TGCGCCAGCAGTCAACACAGTGTGACGAGCAATCAGCCCCAGCATTTT
CDR3aa: CASSQHSVTSNQPQHF

v_gene: TRBV4-1
d_gene: TRBD1
j_gene: TRBJ2-5
abundance: -
CDR3nt: TGCGCCAGCAGCCGCTATGGGACAGGGAGGGAGACCCAGTACTTC
CDR3aa: CASSRYGTGRETQYF

v_gene: TRBV15
d_gene: -
j_gene: TRBJ2-1
abundance: once
CDR3nt: TGTGCCACCAGCAGAGACTCAGGGGTCTTCAATGAGCAGTTCTTC
CDR3aa: CATSRDSGVFNEQFF

v_gene: TRBV2
d_gene: TRBD1
j_gene: TRBJ2-5
abundance: -
CDR3nt: TGTGCCAGCCTGGGACAGGGAAAAGAGACCCAGTACTTC
CDR3aa: CASLGQGKETQYF

v_gene: TRBV7-7
d_gene: TRBD1
j_gene: TRBJ1-2
abundance: -
CDR3nt: TGTGCTAGCAGCCCGGGACAGGGGTATGGCTACACCTTC
CDR3aa: CASSPGQGYGYTF

v_gene: TRBV7-9
d_gene: TRBD1
j_gene: TRBJ1-5
abundance: -
CDR3nt: TGTGCCAGCAGCCTATACGGACAGGGTAGTTATCAGCCCCAGCATTTT
CDR3aa: CASSLYGQGSYQPQHF

v_gene: TRBV5-1
d_gene: TRBD1
j_gene: TRBJ1-6
abundance: -
CDR3nt: TGCGCCAGCAGCTTGGTTGGCGACAGGGGATCACCCCTCCACTTT
CDR3aa: CASSLVGDRGSPLHF

v_gene: TRBV11-3
d_gene: -
j_gene: TRBJ2-1
abundance: -
CDR3nt: TGTCGCCCGGATGAGCAGTTCTTC
CDR3aa: CRPDEQFF

v_gene: TRBV18
d_gene: -
j_gene: TRBJ2-3
abundance: -
CDR3nt: TGTGCCAGCTCCGACCGCACAGATACGCAGTATTTT
CDR3aa: CASSDRTDTQYF

v_gene: TRBV25-1
d_gene: -
j_gene: TRBJ1-1
abundance: -
CDR3nt: TGTGCCAGCAGTTCAGGACAATACACTGAAGCTTTCTTT
CDR3aa: CASSSGQYTEAFF

v_gene: TRBV5-1
d_gene: TRBD1
j_gene: TRBJ2-1
abundance: -
CDR3nt: TGCGCCAGCAGCTTGGGGCCCGGGACAGGGTCTAATGAGCAGTTCTTC
CDR3aa: CASSLGPGTGSNEQFF

v_gene: TRBV7-2
d_gene: -
j_gene: TRBJ2-5
abundance: -
CDR3nt: TGTGCCAGCAGCTTAGTTTCGGGGGGCGGGGAGACCCAGTACTTC
CDR3aa: CASSLVSGGGETQYF

v_gene: TRBV27
d_gene: -
j_gene: TRBJ2-3
abundance: few
CDR3nt: TGTGCCAGCAGTTTAGGGATCACAGATACGCAGTATTTT
CDR3aa: CASSLGITDTQYF

v_gene: TRBV5-6
d_gene: TRBD2
j_gene: TRBJ2-7
abundance: -
CDR3nt: TGTGCCAGCAGCTTGTTCTCCGCTGGACTAGCAGGCGAGCAGTACTTC
CDR3aa: CASSLFSAGLAGEQYF

v_gene: TRBV29-1
d_gene: -
j_gene: TRBJ2-1
abundance: few
CDR3nt: TGCAGCGTTTTGCCGGGGTTGAGCTCCTACAATGAGCAGTTCTTC
CDR3aa: CSVLPGLSSYNEQFF

v_gene: TRBV4-2
d_gene: TRBD1
j_gene: TRBJ1-4
abundance: once
CDR3nt: TGTGCCAGCAGCCAAGATCTGGACAGGGAATTGACGCGGGAAAAACTGTTTTTT
CDR3aa: CASSQDLDRELTREKLFF

v_gene: TRBV30
d_gene: -
j_gene: TRBJ1-2
abundance: -
CDR3nt: TGTGCCTGGAATCTGGGCTACTATGGCTACACCTTC
CDR3aa: CAWNLGYYGYTF

v_gene: TRBV4-3
d_gene: -
j_gene: TRBJ2-7
abundance: -
CDR3nt: TGCGCCAGCAGCCCATCCGCCGGGGCCGCCTACGAGCAGTACTTC
CDR3aa: CASSPSAGAAYEQYF

v_gene: TRBV5-1
d_gene: -
j_gene: TRBJ2-7
abundance: -
CDR3nt: TGCGCCAGCAGCTTGAATCTGAACCCTCACGAGCAGTACTTC
CDR3aa: CASSLNLNPHEQYF

v_gene: TRBV5-6
d_gene: -
j_gene: TRBJ2-6
abundance: -
CDR3nt: TGTGCCAGCAGCTTTGGACGGGCGGTCTCTGGGGCCAACGTCCTGACTTTC
CDR3aa: CASSFGRAVSGANVLTF

v_gene: TRBV7-2
d_gene: -
j_gene: TRBJ2-7
abundance: -
CDR3nt: TGTGCCACCGGCGGGGCAAGCTCCTACGAGCAGTACTTC
CDR3aa: CATGGASSYEQYF

v_gene: TRBV7-9
d_gene: -
j_gene: TRBJ1-1
abundance: few
CDR3nt: TGTGCCAGCAGTAGGGGGTCAGGGGAGAACACTGAAGCTTTCTTT
CDR3aa: CASSRGSGENTEAFF

v_gene: TRBV7-9
d_gene: -
j_gene: TRBJ2-5
abundance: -
CDR3nt: TGTGCCAGCAGCCGTGGCCACAGTCAAGAGACCCAGTACTTC
CDR3aa: CASSRGHSQETQYF

v_gene: TRBV7-2
d_gene: -
j_gene: TRBJ2-6
abundance: few
CDR3nt: TGTGCCAGCAGCGTGGATTCTGGGGCCAACGTCCTGACTTTC
CDR3aa: CASSVDSGANVLTF

v_gene: TRBV30
d_gene: -
j_gene: TRBJ2-2
abundance: -
CDR3nt: TGTGCCTGGAGTGTTAAGACACTAAACACCGGGGAGCTGTTTTTT
CDR3aa: CAWSVKTLNTGELFF

v_gene: TRBV7-2
d_gene: TRBD1
j_gene: TRBJ2-1
abundance: once
CDR3nt: TGTGCCAGCAGCCAGGGGAGACAGGGGAACAATGAGCAGTTCTTC
CDR3aa: CASSQGRQGNNEQFF

v_gene: TRBV10-3
d_gene: TRBD1
j_gene: TRBJ1-2
abundance: -
CDR3nt: TGTGCCATCAGTGATAAAGGGGGCGGCTATGGCTACACCTTC
CDR3aa: CAISDKGGGYGYTF

v_gene: TRBV30
d_gene: -
j_gene: TRBJ2-1
abundance: -
CDR3nt: TGTGCCTGGAGTGAGGGGGGAAATGAGCAGTTCTTC
CDR3aa: CAWSEGGNEQFF

v_gene: TRBV6-5
d_gene: TRBD1
j_gene: TRBJ1-2
abundance: -
CDR3nt: TGTGCCAGCAGTTACTCCCGGCAGGGGGCCTATGGCTACACCTTC
CDR3aa: CASSYSRQGAYGYTF

v_gene: TRBV4-1
d_gene: -
j_gene: TRBJ2-1
abundance: few
CDR3nt: TGCGCCAGCAGCCAAAGGGTGTTTGGGCCAGGTGAGGTTAATGAGCAGTTCTTC
CDR3aa: CASSQRVFGPGEVNEQFF

v_gene: TRBV11-2
d_gene: TRBD2
j_gene: TRBJ2-3
abundance: -
CDR3nt: TGTGCCAGCAGCTTCTCCGCGGGGGGTTATACGCAGTATTTT
CDR3aa: CASSFSAGGYTQYF

v_gene: TRBV29-1
d_gene: -
j_gene: TRBJ2-3
abundance: few
CDR3nt: TGCAGCGTTGCCCGGGGGCCAGATACGCAGTATTTT
CDR3aa: CSVARGPDTQYF

v_gene: TRBV7-2
d_gene: -
j_gene: TRBJ2-5
abundance: few
CDR3nt: TGTGCCAGCAGCCCCAAACGTTTCGGGGGACAGCAAGAGACCCAGTACTTC
CDR3aa: CASSPKRFGGQQETQYF